The source of this T cell receptor beta chain is a study of cytomegalovirus exposure and HLA in healthy donors. Study results and limitations: In an earlier analysis, in some 540 donors, most V segments appeared productive either ~87% or ~30% of the time.

With regard to this clone: The antigen is undetermined.

This PCR relied on a set of 60 Vbeta primers and 13 Jbeta primers. Profiling relied on immunoSEQ multiplex PCR, and the TCRdb table lists in-frame clones only, not all of them. The sample lists approximately 190,000 clones, roughly 80% occurring once. The receptor was isolated from a man aged 45-65 years in good health and CMV-seronegative. The sample consisted of PBMCs.

As DNA, the CDR3 is TGTGCCAGCAGCTTACACGGGGATGGCTACACCTTC. As protein: CASSLHGDGYTF. The J gene is TRBJ1-2, the V gene TRBV13, with D unresolved. The germline V gene encodes CDR1 PRHDT and CDR2 FYEKMQ (reference sequence). V lost 2 bases and J 6 bases, leaving 7 bases between the germline ends. This CDR3 region has 12 residues. The full variable domain, completed using reference TRBV13 and TRBJ1-2, is AAGVIQSPRHLIKEKRETATLKCYPIPRHDTVYWYQQGPGQDPQFLISFYEKMQSDKGSIPDRFSAQQFSDYHSELNMSSLELGDSALYFCASSLHGDGYTFGSGTRLTVV.